The 10 T cell receptor beta chains given below trace back to one sample, sequenced in a study of cytomegalovirus exposure and HLA in healthy donors (dated by TCRdb to 2017 to 2019). The library was generated by the immunoSEQ multiplex PCR assay. The clones in this table, taken by TCRdb from immuneACCESS, are in-frame only. Not every clone is retained; where verified, under half of the shortfall comes from an unresolved V gene, and the cause of the rest is unknown. Counted in this sample were more than 140,000 clones; around 90% of them appeared once. The top ten hold 3.3% of the sample. The sequencing sample was made of PBMCs. All receptors come from a woman under 30 in good health and CMV-seropositive.

This chain connects TRBV4-3 to TRBJ1-2, with 8 bases matching TRBD1. Unmatched junction bases numbered 7, after V lost 0 bases and J lost 4 bases. This CDR3 contains 16 residues. Germline lookup yields CDR1 LGHNA and CDR2 YSLEER. In nucleotides, the CDR3 is TGCGCCAGCAGCCAAGACCCGACAGGGGCTTCCTATGGCTACACCTTC. Amino acid sequence: CASSQDPTGASYGYTF.

V gene TRBV5-1 combines with J gene TRBJ1-1; D is ambiguous. CDR3 size: 16 residues. The germline V and J ends were trimmed by 0 bases and 2 bases, with 14 bases remaining between them. Germline V CDR1 and CDR2: SGHRS, YFSETQ. The CDR3 DNA reads as TGCGCCAGCAGCTTGGACATATCGCGGGTCAACACTGAAGCTTTCTTT. Translation: CASSLDISRVNTEAFF.

The CDR3 region has the DNA TGCGCCAGCAGTGTTTACCGGGACGCCGGAGGGACCGGGGAGCTGTTTTTT. Amino acids: CASSVYRDAGGTGELFF. This sequence joins TRBV5-1 and TRBJ2-2, with D possibly being TRBD2 (6 bases). The CDR3 sequence is 17 residues long. CDR1 is SGHRS, CDR2 YFSETQ, per germline. Trimming pared 5 bases from V and 5 bases from J, leaving 22 bases between.

This chain connects TRBV18 to TRBJ2-4; TRBD1 agrees at 7 bases. This CDR3 comprises 13 residues. V shed 5 bases and J 7 bases; nucleotides not matched to a gene: 5. Germline V gives CDR1 KGHSH, CDR2 LQKENI. The CDR3 loop is CASSGTARNIQYF. In nucleotides, the CDR3 is TGTGCCAGCTCAGGGACAGCGAGGAACATTCAGTACTTC.

V gene TRBV15 combines with J gene TRBJ2-5, with D perhaps TRBD2 (6 bases). Per the germline V gene, CDR1 is LNHNV and CDR2 is YYDKDF (reference sequence). V lost 6 bases, J lost 3 bases, and 32 bases lay in between. This CDR3 spans 20 amino acids. CDR3: CATRGGDGSQGRAEEETQYF. CDR3 nucleotides: TGTGCCACCAGAGGAGGGGATGGGAGCCAAGGCCGGGCCGAGGAAGAGACCCAGTACTTC. The variable domain in full, completed from reference TRBV15 and TRBJ2-5, reads DAMVIQNPRYQVTQFGKPVTLSCSQTLNHNVMYWYQQKSSQAPKLLFHYYDKDFNNEADTPDNFQSRRPNTSFCFLDIRSPGLGDTAMYLCATRGGDGSQGRAEEETQYFGPGTRLLVL.

The chain has TRBV11-2 and TRBJ1-5, with D uncertain. V was shortened by 1 base and J by 2 bases, with 12 bases between the two germline ends. From germline, CDR1 is SGHAT and CDR2 FQNNGV. This CDR3 spans 16 amino acids. CDR3 region: CASSLGASGGNQPQHF. The CDR3 DNA follows: TGTGCCAGCAGCTTAGGGGCGTCCGGGGGCAATCAGCCCCAGCATTTT.

This chain joins TRBV19 and TRBJ2-7; D might be TRBD2 (6 bases). Trimming pared 3 bases from V and 2 bases from J, leaving 14 bases between. CDR1 LNHDA and CDR2 SQIVND come from the germline V gene (reference sequence). The CDR3 extends over 15 amino acids. The CDR3 protein is CASSISIAEAYEQYF. In DNA form, the CDR3 reads TGTGCCAGTAGTATCTCTATAGCGGAGGCCTACGAGCAGTACTTC. The full variable domain, its missing parts supplied by reference TRBV19 and TRBJ2-7, is DGGITQSPKYLFRKEGQNVTLSCEQNLNHDAMYWYRQDPGQGLRLIYYSQIVNDFQKGDIAEGYSVSREKKESFPLTVTSAQKNPTAFYLCASSISIAEAYEQYFGPGTRLTVT.

The rearrangement links TRBV19 to TRBJ1-2, with D unclear. The CDR3 is 13 amino acids. Germline CDR1 LNHDA, CDR2 SQIVND (reference sequence). V shed 3 bases and J shed 4 bases, with 9 bases lying between them. This CDR3 is CASSMLQTYGYTF. CDR3 nucleotide sequence: TGTGCCAGTAGTATGCTACAGACCTATGGCTACACCTTC.

This sequence joins TRBV2 and TRBJ2-3; D remains ambiguous. The CDR3 consists of 10 residues. Germline loops: CDR1 SNHLY, CDR2 FYNNEI. V lost 5 bases, J lost 6 bases, and 3 bases lay in between. This CDR3 reads CASSSDTQYF. In DNA, the CDR3 is TGTGCCAGCAGTTCGGATACGCAGTATTTT.

The chain couples TRBV7-8 to TRBJ2-1; TRBD1 matches at 8 bases. The CDR3 has 14 residues. J lost 9 bases, V lost 4 bases, and 8 bases had no gene match. Germline V gene lookup returns CDR1 SGHVS and CDR2 FQNEAQ. CDR3 in amino acids: CASSSAAGQVEQFF. CDR3 sequence (DNA): TGTGCCAGCAGCTCGGCCGCGGGACAGGTTGAGCAGTTCTTC. The full variable domain, rest sourced from reference TRBV7-8 and TRBJ2-1, is GAGVSQSPRYKVAKRGQDVALRCDPISGHVSLFWYQQALGQGPEFLTYFQNEAQLDKSGLPSDRFFAERPEGSVSTLKIQRTQQEDSAVYLCASSSAAGQVEQFFGPGTRLTVL.